The 5 T cell receptor beta chains below come from one sample, sequenced in a study of T cells in Graves' hyperthyroidism and ophthalmopathy. RNA transcripts yielded amplified TCR beta CDR3 regions. Primed by the HTBI set, a first-round RT-PCR was run on the TCR CDR3. TCRdb redid the calling of the multiplex PCR reads with MiXCR, one entry per CDR3 protein. The repertoire holds approximately 720,000 distinct CDR3 sequences, with roughly a sixth as singletons. Sequencing was done on a sample of blood. The origin of the receptors is a woman aged 45 to 65 with Graves' hyperthyroidism that later progressed to Graves' ophthalmopathy.

This chain connects TRBV7-9 to TRBJ2-1, with no clear D. There are 14 residues in the CDR3. The V end lost 0 bases, the J end lost 9 bases, and 12 bases lay between the germline ends. Germline lookup yields CDR1 SEHNR and CDR2 FQNEAQ (reference sequence). The CDR3 is CASSLAETEGEQFF. CDR3 DNA sequence: TGTGCCAGCAGCTTAGCGGAGACGGAAGGTGAGCAGTTCTTC.

This clonotype was picked up many times. V is TRBV3-1 and J is TRBJ1-2; D unresolved. This CDR3 is 13 amino acids long. V was pared by 4 bases and J by 5 bases, with 11 bases between. The germline V gene encodes CDR1 LGHDT and CDR2 YNNKEL (reference sequence). In nucleotides, the CDR3 is TGTGCCAGCAGCCTCCGGGAAATATATGGCTACACCTTC. This codes for CASSLREIYGYTF.

In its sample, this clonotype was seen a few times. J is TRBJ2-1 and V is TRBV6-2 or TRBV6-3; D is undetermined. V gave up 6 bases and J gave up 9 bases, with 6 bases separating them. The CDR3 is made up of 10 amino acids. The germline gives CDR1 MNHEY, CDR2 SVGEGT. The CDR3 nucleotides are TGTGCCAGCAGCCGGAGTGAGCAGTTCTTC. It encodes CASSRSEQFF.

The chain has TRBV27 and TRBJ2-5; 9 bases agree with TRBD2. This CDR3 comprises 12 residues. Germline CDR1 reads MNHEY; CDR2 reads SMNVEV (reference sequence). Trimming cost V 8 bases and J 5 bases; bases outside gene matches: 3. The CDR3 loop reads CASAGGSETQYF. In nucleotides, the CDR3 is TGTGCCAGCGCGGGGGGGTCCGAGACCCAGTACTTC.

This clonotype appeared many times. This chain connects TRBV6-6 to TRBJ2-1; D could derive from TRBD1 or TRBD2 (5 bases each). The V gene's germline CDR1 is MNHNY and CDR2 SVGAGI (reference sequence). V lost 0 bases, J lost 7 bases, and 19 bases lay in between. The CDR3 has 17 amino acids. The CDR3 loop reads CASSYSKDLGEGNEQFF. CDR3 coding DNA: TGTGCCAGCAGTTACTCGAAGGATTTGGGCGAGGGGAATGAGCAGTTCTTC.